The rows below give T cell receptor beta chains drawn from one sample of a study of blood T cell repertoires in COVID-19. The data were produced by immunoSEQ multiplex PCR, yet TCRdb's version contains in-frame clones alone and is incomplete. The sample includes about 530,000 clones, about 89% seen only once; the top ten take roughly 7.3%. Specimen: peripheral blood. These TCRs come from a woman aged 45-60 years with COVID-19, enrolled during active disease. Each CDR3 is given with its conserved first and last residue. Only some rows state a clone size, as once, few, many or a class for expanded clones.

abundance: once
j_gene: TRBJ1-2
v_gene: TRBV11-2
CDR3aa: CASSLGPGPTYGYTF

abundance: NA
j_gene: TRBJ1-1
v_gene: TRBV18
CDR3aa: CASSAADRSEAFF

abundance: NA
j_gene: TRBJ1-6
v_gene: TRBV28
CDR3aa: CASSTSRGAYNSPLHF

abundance: NA
j_gene: TRBJ1-4
v_gene: TRBV9
CDR3aa: CASSDPSRAGNEKLFF

abundance: once
j_gene: TRBJ1-1
v_gene: TRBV5-1
CDR3aa: CASSLTTGFRLEAFF

abundance: NA
j_gene: TRBJ2-2
v_gene: TRBV19
CDR3aa: CASSIAHRKGTNTGELFF

abundance: NA
j_gene: TRBJ2-7
v_gene: TRBV18
CDR3aa: CASSPGTEEREQYF

abundance: NA
j_gene: TRBJ2-5
v_gene: TRBV6-6
CDR3aa: CASSHNRGREETQYF

abundance: NA
j_gene: TRBJ2-1
v_gene: TRBV5-1
CDR3aa: CASSSNRDRGYNEQFF

abundance: NA
j_gene: TRBJ1-3
v_gene: TRBV5-1
CDR3aa: CASSLHGQGSSGNTIYF

abundance: NA
j_gene: TRBJ1-1
v_gene: TRBV20-1
CDR3aa: CSARAVTEAFF

abundance: NA
j_gene: TRBJ2-2
v_gene: TRBV2
CDR3aa: CASLTGTVTGELFF

abundance: NA
j_gene: TRBJ1-6
v_gene: TRBV5-1
CDR3aa: CASRSTGENSPLHF

abundance: once
j_gene: TRBJ1-1
v_gene: TRBV5-1
CDR3aa: CASHDTANTEAFF

abundance: NA
j_gene: TRBJ1-4
v_gene: TRBV4-1
CDR3aa: CASSQLPGEKLFF

abundance: NA
j_gene: TRBJ1-1
v_gene: TRBV6-5
CDR3aa: CASSPSGSTEAFF

abundance: NA
j_gene: TRBJ2-1
v_gene: TRBV5-4
CDR3aa: CASSAYDRGVSNEQFF

abundance: NA
j_gene: TRBJ1-1
v_gene: TRBV18
CDR3aa: CASSPPRFWRMNTEAFF

abundance: NA
j_gene: TRBJ2-3
v_gene: TRBV12-5
CDR3aa: CASGLARQGSSTDTQYF

abundance: NA
j_gene: TRBJ2-1
v_gene: TRBV9
CDR3aa: CASSVAPTGGNEQFF

abundance: few
j_gene: TRBJ1-1
v_gene: TRBV6-1
CDR3aa: CASSETLNTEAFF

abundance: NA
j_gene: TRBJ2-6
v_gene: TRBV4-2
CDR3aa: CASSQGGGHLAGANVLTF

abundance: NA
j_gene: TRBJ2-7
v_gene: TRBV11-3
CDR3aa: CASSMTGVASYEQYF

abundance: NA
j_gene: TRBJ2-5
v_gene: TRBV19
CDR3aa: CASATDSEETQYF

abundance: NA
j_gene: TRBJ1-6
v_gene: TRBV7-6
CDR3aa: CASSLDRNSPLHF

abundance: NA
j_gene: TRBJ1-2
v_gene: TRBV24-1
CDR3aa: CATSDLDSTAGYTF

abundance: NA
j_gene: TRBJ2-3
v_gene: TRBV24-1
CDR3aa: CATGQYTDTQYF

abundance: NA
j_gene: TRBJ1-3
v_gene: TRBV5-1
CDR3aa: CASSGSPGNTIYF

abundance: NA
j_gene: TRBJ1-2
v_gene: TRBV19
CDR3aa: CASSMPWQGGGYTF

abundance: NA
j_gene: TRBJ2-7
v_gene: TRBV4-1
CDR3aa: CASSTLPRQGQRGPSYEQYF

abundance: NA
j_gene: TRBJ1-3
v_gene: TRBV12-5
CDR3aa: CASGQSSSGNTIYF

abundance: NA
j_gene: TRBJ1-3
v_gene: TRBV6-6
CDR3aa: CASSYFFGGSGNTIYF

abundance: NA
j_gene: TRBJ1-1
v_gene: TRBV5-6
CDR3aa: CASSLAGSLNTEAFF

abundance: NA
j_gene: TRBJ2-3
v_gene: TRBV15
CDR3aa: CATSRDGASDTQYF

abundance: NA
j_gene: TRBJ1-5
v_gene: TRBV6-5
CDR3aa: CASRGQGRQPQHF

abundance: NA
j_gene: TRBJ1-1
v_gene: TRBV6-1
CDR3aa: CASSEESGGNTEAFF

abundance: NA
j_gene: TRBJ2-3
v_gene: TRBV7-2
CDR3aa: CASSFLGGDSTDTQYF

abundance: NA
j_gene: TRBJ1-5
v_gene: TRBV5-6
CDR3aa: CASSPGGIDPQHF

abundance: NA
j_gene: TRBJ2-7
v_gene: TRBV3-1/TRBV3-2
CDR3aa: CASSQGLAVYEQYF

abundance: NA
j_gene: TRBJ2-2
v_gene: TRBV4-1
CDR3aa: CASSQDRDGELFF

abundance: NA
j_gene: TRBJ1-4
v_gene: TRBV7-2
CDR3aa: CASSLGGNEKLFF

abundance: NA
j_gene: TRBJ2-1
v_gene: TRBV24-1
CDR3aa: CATSDLGGASYNEQFF

abundance: NA
j_gene: TRBJ2-2
v_gene: TRBV18
CDR3aa: CASSPGVRGGGELFF

abundance: NA
j_gene: TRBJ2-5
v_gene: TRBV6-5
CDR3aa: CASSLGTSPRETQYF

abundance: NA
j_gene: TRBJ2-3
v_gene: TRBV9
CDR3aa: CASSLMTGGGFTDTQYF

abundance: once
j_gene: TRBJ1-3
v_gene: TRBV6-6
CDR3aa: CASSYSSNTIYF

abundance: NA
j_gene: TRBJ1-1
v_gene: TRBV9
CDR3aa: CASSVEGQLNTEAFF

abundance: NA
j_gene: TRBJ1-6
v_gene: TRBV7-6
CDR3aa: CASSLNRGNNSPLHF

abundance: NA
j_gene: TRBJ1-1
v_gene: TRBV11-2
CDR3aa: CASSPLTGGATEAFF

abundance: NA
j_gene: TRBJ2-6
v_gene: TRBV4-2
CDR3aa: CASSQERQDSSGANVLTF

abundance: NA
j_gene: TRBJ1-3
v_gene: TRBV30
CDR3aa: CALESGAGNTIYF

abundance: NA
j_gene: TRBJ1-1
v_gene: TRBV10-3
CDR3aa: CAISAPGNEAFF

abundance: NA
j_gene: TRBJ1-5
v_gene: TRBV6-5
CDR3aa: CASSRDGAESRHF

abundance: NA
j_gene: TRBJ2-7
v_gene: TRBV5-1
CDR3aa: CASSLESRGSYEQYF